The next 15 T cell receptor beta chains were all read from a single sample in a study of human T cells and chemical hapten exposure. One entry per CDR3 protein, called by TCRdb with MiXCR from the RACE reads. This sample has tens of thousands of distinct CDR3 sequences; about 10% occur once, and the top ten carry roughly 5.3%. The time point was: pre-sensitization, week 0. Treatment in this sample: therapeutic diphenylcyclopropenone sensitization with weekly scalp DPC. The specimen was whole blood, collected in connection with sensitization to the hapten diphenylcyclopropenone (DPC). These receptors were taken from a woman between 45 and 60 years old with alopecia areata. Some clones in this sample may be carry-over from other donors' samples.

V is TRBV20-1 and J is TRBJ2-7; maybe TRBD1 (6 bases). The CDR3 runs 14 residues. V lost 0 bases, J lost 2 bases, and 11 bases lay in between. CDR1 and CDR2 (germline): DFQATT, SNEGSKA (reference sequence). In DNA, the CDR3 is TGCAGTGCTAGAGATGGACAGCATCCCTACGAGCAGTACTTC. It yields the protein CSARDGQHPYEQYF.

This clonotype was seen a few times. CDR3 DNA sequence: TGTGCCAGTCGGACCCAAGGGACAGGGGGAGACTATGGCTACACCTTC. Its protein is CASRTQGTGGDYGYTF. The chain recombines TRBV7-8 with TRBJ1-2; TRBD1 matches 11 bases. Losses at the gene ends were 9 bases for V and 3 bases for J; bases not matched to a gene: 12. Germline CDR1 reads SGHVS; CDR2 reads FQNEAQ. This CDR3 contains 16 residues.

This clonotype was seen more than once but under ten times. The rearrangement links TRBV5-1 to TRBJ2-2; the D is unclear. V lost 6 bases and J lost 0, with 15 bases in between. Germline V gene sequence: CDR1 SGHRS, CDR2 YFSETQ. This CDR3 region has 16 residues. In DNA, the CDR3 is TGCGCCAGCAACCAAGCAGGCCAAGCGAACACCGGGGAGCTGTTTTTT. This sequence encodes CASNQAGQANTGELFF. The whole variable domain, remainder taken from reference TRBV5-1 and TRBJ2-2, is KAGVTQTPRYLIKTRGQQVTLSCSPISGHRSVSWYQQTPGQGLQFLFEYFSETQRNKGNFPGRFSGRQFSNSRSEMNVSTLELGDSALYLCASNQAGQANTGELFFGEGSRLTVL.

This clonotype was detected many times. Here the CDR3 DNA reads TGTGCCAGCAGCCACTTCCTGCGGGGCCCGAATGGCTACACCTTC. As protein: CASSHFLRGPNGYTF. This rearrangement joins TRBV3-1 to TRBJ1-2; perhaps TRBD1 as D (5 bases). The ends were cut back, 3 bases at V and 6 bases at J, with 17 bases in the middle. The CDR3 extends over 15 amino acids. Germline V gene data show CDR1 as LGHDT and CDR2 as YNNKEL (reference sequence).

Only a few counts were recorded for this clonotype. This chain links TRBV11-2 with TRBJ2-6; 8 nucleotides agree with TRBD2. CDR1 and CDR2 from the germline V gene are SGHAT and FQNNGV. With V trimmed by 2 bases and J by 0 bases, 6 bases remained unmatched. The CDR3 has 18 residues. CDR3: CASSLTLAGSSGANVLTF. The CDR3 nucleotides are TGTGCCAGCAGCTTAACCCTAGCGGGTAGCTCTGGGGCCAACGTCCTGACTTTC.

The chain uses TRBV7-6 and TRBJ2-5; TRBD2 matches at 9 bases. V lost 5 bases to trimming and J lost 1 base; unmatched junction nucleotides: 8. This CDR3 region has 16 residues. Germline loops: CDR1 SGHVS, CDR2 FNYEAQ. The CDR3 here is CASSLYSGSRQETQYF. CDR3 in DNA: TGTGCCAGCAGCCTCTATAGCGGGAGTCGCCAAGAGACCCAGTACTTC.

In regard to this clonotype: A much larger clone lies a single base off, so this may be a read error. The chain links TRBV6-2 or TRBV6-3 to TRBJ2-7; D is undetermined. V lost 6 bases, J lost 3 bases, and 21 bases lay in between. The CDR3 contains 16 residues. The germline V gene encodes CDR1 MNHEY and CDR2 SVGEGT. In DNA form, the CDR3 reads TGTGCCAGCAGCCGCTTGAGTTTCCCCTCAGTCTACGAGCAGTACTTC. Translation gives CASSRLSFPSVYEQYF.

This clonotype was seen at least ten times. CDR3 coding DNA: TGTGCCATCAGTGGGGCAGATACGCAGTATTTT. It encodes CAISGADTQYF. The chain combines TRBV10-3 with TRBJ2-3; unclear D gene. CDR3 length equals 11 residues. The V and J ends lost 4 bases and 4 bases respectively, with 3 bases between them. Germline CDR1 and CDR2: ENHRY and SYGVKD.

This clonotype occurred a few times. The chain has TRBV30 and TRBJ2-3; 9 positions match TRBD2. Per germline, CDR1 GTSNPN and CDR2 SVGIG (reference sequence). V lost 0 bases, J lost 3 bases, and 7 bases stayed unmatched. The length of the CDR3 is 16 residues. The CDR3 spells CAWSVASGTLTDTQYF. In DNA, the CDR3 is TGTGCCTGGAGTGTAGCTAGCGGGACCTTAACAGATACGCAGTATTTT.

The sample holds many counts of this clonotype. The chain has TRBV28 and TRBJ2-1; D remains unclear. There are 13 residues in the CDR3. The germline gives CDR1 MDHEN, CDR2 SYDVKM. Trimming took 2 bases from V and 1 from J, leaving 3 bases between them. The CDR3 loop reads CASSLRSYNEQFF. Written as DNA, the CDR3 is TGTGCCAGCAGTTTAAGGTCCTACAATGAGCAGTTCTTC.

This clonotype was counted at least ten times. J is TRBJ2-1 and V is TRBV7-2, with 11 bases aligning to TRBD1. The germline CDR1 and CDR2 sequences are SGHTA and FQGNSA. CDR3 length equals 15 residues. The junction had 5 bases not matched to a gene; V was cut back by 3 bases and J by 7 bases. The CDR3 DNA follows: TGTGCCAGCAGCTTCCGGGGACAGGGGGATAATGAGCAGTTCTTC. This encodes CASSFRGQGDNEQFF.

The V call is TRBV25-1, the J call TRBJ2-7, with no clear D. The CDR3 runs 14 residues. CDR1 and CDR2 (germline): MGHDK, SYGVNS. V gave up 4 bases and J gave up 0 bases, with 10 bases separating them. The CDR3 sequence: CASSGKGSSYEQYF. The CDR3 DNA follows: TGTGCCAGCAGTGGCAAAGGAAGCTCCTACGAGCAGTACTTC.

This clonotype was counted ten times or more. The chain employs TRBV24-1 and TRBJ2-3, with 11 bases that match TRBD2. Germline CDR1 is KGHDR and CDR2 is SFDVKD. The V gene end was trimmed by 8 bases and the J gene end by 2 bases; junction bases not matched to a gene: 5. There are 15 residues in the CDR3. This CDR3 reads CATTGTSGSTDTQYF. Here the CDR3 DNA reads TGTGCCACCACAGGGACTAGCGGTTCCACAGATACGCAGTATTTT.

This clonotype occurred many times. The rearrangement links TRBV7-9 to TRBJ2-7; D possibly corresponds to TRBD2 (5 bases). The CDR3 length is 13 residues. The germline CDR1 and CDR2 sequences are SEHNR and FQNEAQ (reference sequence). V was trimmed by 4 bases and J by 3 bases, leaving 10 bases between them. In nucleotides, the CDR3 is TGTGCCAGCAGCTCCGGTCGGGGCTACGAGCAGTACTTC. Translation: CASSSGRGYEQYF.

By sample share, this clonotype is medium-sized. The chain is built from TRBV6-2 or TRBV6-3 and TRBJ2-3; tentative D call: TRBD1 (5 bases). Germline values: CDR1 MNHEY, CDR2 SVGEGT. Trimming pared 4 bases from V and 7 bases from J, leaving 9 bases between. The CDR3 spans 12 residues. CDR3 DNA sequence: TGTGCCAGCAGTTCCGGACATAATACGCAGTATTTT. Amino acids: CASSSGHNTQYF.